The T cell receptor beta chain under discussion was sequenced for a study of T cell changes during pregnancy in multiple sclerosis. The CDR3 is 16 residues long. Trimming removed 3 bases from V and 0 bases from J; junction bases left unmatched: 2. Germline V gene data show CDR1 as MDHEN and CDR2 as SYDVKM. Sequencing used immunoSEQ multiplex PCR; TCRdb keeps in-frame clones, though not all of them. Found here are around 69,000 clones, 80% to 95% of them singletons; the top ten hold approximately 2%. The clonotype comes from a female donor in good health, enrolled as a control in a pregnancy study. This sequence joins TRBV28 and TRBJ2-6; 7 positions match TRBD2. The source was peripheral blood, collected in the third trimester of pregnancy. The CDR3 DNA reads TGTGCCAGCAGTTTGGGGGGGATCTCTGGGGCCAACGTCCTGACTTTC. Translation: CASSLGGISGANVLTF.